The rows below give T cell receptor beta chains drawn from one sample of a study of blood T cell repertoires in COVID-19. Some clones are missing from TCRdb's copy, which holds only in-frame ones; the method was immunoSEQ multiplex PCR. There are fewer than 200,000 clones in the sample; 80% to 90% occur only once, and roughly an eighth lies in the top ten. The sample was peripheral blood. These receptors all come from an elderly woman with COVID-19, enrolled during active disease. Both conserved end residues are part of each CDR3. Fields, in order: D gene, V gene, J gene, clone size, CDR3 DNA, CDR3 protein. The D gene is left open where the match is weak. Clone size is shown for a subset of rows, as once, few, many or a class of expanded clone.

d_gene: TRBD1
v_gene: TRBV5-4
j_gene: TRBJ2-1
abundance: NA
CDR3nt: TGTGCCAGCCGATTGAACAGGGGGGTAAGCTCCTACAATGAGCAGTTCTTC
CDR3aa: CASRLNRGVSSYNEQFF

d_gene: TRBD1
v_gene: TRBV7-2
j_gene: TRBJ1-1
abundance: NA
CDR3nt: TGTGCCAGCAGCTCGCAGGGGGGCACTGAAGCTTTCTTT
CDR3aa: CASSSQGGTEAFF

d_gene: NA
v_gene: TRBV3-1/TRBV3-2
j_gene: TRBJ1-2
abundance: NA
CDR3nt: TGTGCCAGCAGCCCATCCGGGGGAGACTATGGCTACACCTTC
CDR3aa: CASSPSGGDYGYTF

d_gene: NA
v_gene: TRBV3-1/TRBV3-2
j_gene: TRBJ1-4
abundance: once
CDR3nt: TGTGCCAGCAGCCAAGCCCTCAGGGGAACTAATGAAAAACTGTTTTTT
CDR3aa: CASSQALRGTNEKLFF

d_gene: NA
v_gene: TRBV19
j_gene: TRBJ2-7
abundance: NA
CDR3nt: TGTGCCAGTAGTGACCGGGACACCGAGCAGTACTTC
CDR3aa: CASSDRDTEQYF

d_gene: TRBD1
v_gene: TRBV6-5
j_gene: TRBJ1-5
abundance: once
CDR3nt: TGTGCCAGCAGTTCCCCAGGGGGCGGTCAGCCCCAGCATTTT
CDR3aa: CASSSPGGGQPQHF

d_gene: NA
v_gene: TRBV19
j_gene: TRBJ2-2
abundance: NA
CDR3nt: TGTGCCAGTAGTATACGGGGAGGCAGGGGGGAGCTGTTTTTT
CDR3aa: CASSIRGGRGELFF

d_gene: NA
v_gene: TRBV19
j_gene: TRBJ2-7
abundance: NA
CDR3nt: TGTGCCAGTAGTATAGGAGGAGGGATTGCCTTCTACGAGCAGTACTTC
CDR3aa: CASSIGGGIAFYEQYF

d_gene: NA
v_gene: TRBV6-5
j_gene: TRBJ1-4
abundance: NA
CDR3nt: TGTGCCAGCACTAGCGGGACTTCTAATGAAAAACTGTTTTTT
CDR3aa: CASTSGTSNEKLFF

d_gene: TRBD2
v_gene: TRBV6-5
j_gene: TRBJ2-3
abundance: few
CDR3nt: TGTGCCAGCGGAATTAGCGGGAGGTCCACAGATACGCAGTATTTT
CDR3aa: CASGISGRSTDTQYF

d_gene: NA
v_gene: TRBV29-1
j_gene: TRBJ1-2
abundance: NA
CDR3nt: TGCAGCGTTGATACAGGGAACTATGGCTACACCTTC
CDR3aa: CSVDTGNYGYTF

d_gene: NA
v_gene: TRBV19
j_gene: TRBJ2-5
abundance: NA
CDR3nt: TGTGCCAGTAGTATAACAGGGAAGGGGCCGGAGACCCAGTACTTC
CDR3aa: CASSITGKGPETQYF

d_gene: TRBD1
v_gene: TRBV11-2
j_gene: TRBJ1-1
abundance: few
CDR3nt: TGTGCCAGCAGCCTACAGGGGGGGAACACTGAAGCTTTCTTT
CDR3aa: CASSLQGGNTEAFF

d_gene: NA
v_gene: TRBV18
j_gene: TRBJ1-2
abundance: NA
CDR3nt: TGTGCCAGCTCACCAGGAGCGGGCTACACCTTC
CDR3aa: CASSPGAGYTF

d_gene: NA
v_gene: TRBV5-5
j_gene: TRBJ1-1
abundance: NA
CDR3nt: TGTGCCAGCAGCTTGCAGGGGATGAACACTGAAGCTTTCTTT
CDR3aa: CASSLQGMNTEAFF

d_gene: TRBD1
v_gene: TRBV6-5
j_gene: TRBJ1-1
abundance: NA
CDR3nt: TGTGCCAGCAGTTTTACCGGGACAGGGAGGAACACTGAAGCTTTCTTT
CDR3aa: CASSFTGTGRNTEAFF

d_gene: TRBD2
v_gene: TRBV27
j_gene: TRBJ2-3
abundance: NA
CDR3nt: TGTGCCAGCAGTTGGGCGGGAGGGAGCACAGATACGCAGTATTTT
CDR3aa: CASSWAGGSTDTQYF

d_gene: TRBD1
v_gene: TRBV7-8
j_gene: TRBJ2-3
abundance: NA
CDR3nt: TGTGCCAGCAGCCCACAGGGGCGAAAGACAGATACGCAGTATTTT
CDR3aa: CASSPQGRKTDTQYF

d_gene: TRBD2
v_gene: TRBV7-2
j_gene: TRBJ2-1
abundance: NA
CDR3nt: TGTGCCAGCAGCTTAACTAGCGGGGAGCCCAATGAGCAGTTCTTC
CDR3aa: CASSLTSGEPNEQFF

d_gene: NA
v_gene: TRBV19
j_gene: TRBJ1-2
abundance: NA
CDR3nt: TGTGCCAGTAGTGAGACAGTGAGAGGCTACACCTTC
CDR3aa: CASSETVRGYTF

d_gene: NA
v_gene: TRBV9
j_gene: TRBJ1-1
abundance: NA
CDR3nt: TGTGCCAGCAGCGTAGTAAGGGGCCAGGGCACTGAAGCTTTCTTT
CDR3aa: CASSVVRGQGTEAFF

d_gene: NA
v_gene: TRBV28
j_gene: TRBJ1-2
abundance: NA
CDR3nt: TGTGCCAGCAGTTTTGGGGGGGCAAACTATGGCTACACCTTC
CDR3aa: CASSFGGANYGYTF

d_gene: TRBD2
v_gene: TRBV3-1/TRBV3-2
j_gene: TRBJ2-3
abundance: NA
CDR3nt: TGTGCCAGCAGCCAAGATTGGTTAGCGGGAGTTGGTGATACGCAGTATTTT
CDR3aa: CASSQDWLAGVGDTQYF

d_gene: NA
v_gene: TRBV10-3
j_gene: TRBJ2-3
abundance: NA
CDR3nt: TGTGCCATCAGTTTCCGAGGTGACGGGACAGATACGCAGTATTTT
CDR3aa: CAISFRGDGTDTQYF

d_gene: NA
v_gene: TRBV6-5
j_gene: TRBJ2-7
abundance: NA
CDR3nt: TGTGCCAGCAGATACCGGACTGTCTACGAGCAGTACTTC
CDR3aa: CASRYRTVYEQYF

d_gene: NA
v_gene: TRBV10-3
j_gene: TRBJ1-1
abundance: once
CDR3nt: TGTGCCTCCACGGGGCGGGGCGAGAACACTGAAGCTTTCTTT
CDR3aa: CASTGRGENTEAFF

d_gene: NA
v_gene: TRBV27
j_gene: TRBJ2-2
abundance: once
CDR3nt: TGTGCCAGCAGTTTTTCGCGGACAAGGAACACCGGGGAGCTGTTTTTT
CDR3aa: CASSFSRTRNTGELFF

d_gene: TRBD2
v_gene: TRBV23-1
j_gene: TRBJ2-3
abundance: NA
CDR3nt: TGCGCCAGCAGTCAAACGCGAGCGGGACTGCCGGGGGATACGCAGTATTTT
CDR3aa: CASSQTRAGLPGDTQYF

d_gene: TRBD1
v_gene: TRBV3-1/TRBV3-2
j_gene: TRBJ2-1
abundance: once
CDR3nt: TGTGCCAGCAGCCAAAGGACAGGGTTCTACAATGAGCAGTTCTTC
CDR3aa: CASSQRTGFYNEQFF

d_gene: NA
v_gene: TRBV21-1
j_gene: TRBJ2-1
abundance: NA
CDR3nt: TGTGCCAGCAGCCCTTCTCTGGACAGGATCTCCTACAATGAGCAGTTCTTC
CDR3aa: CASSPSLDRISYNEQFF

d_gene: NA
v_gene: TRBV12-3/TRBV12-4
j_gene: TRBJ2-3
abundance: NA
CDR3nt: TGTGCCAGCAGCCCGACAGGTTTGACGCAGTATTTT
CDR3aa: CASSPTGLTQYF

d_gene: NA
v_gene: TRBV29-1
j_gene: TRBJ2-7
abundance: NA
CDR3nt: TGCAGCGTTAGAACAGGGAGGGCCTACGAGCAGTACTTC
CDR3aa: CSVRTGRAYEQYF

d_gene: NA
v_gene: TRBV7-3
j_gene: TRBJ2-3
abundance: few
CDR3nt: TGTGCCAGCAGCCCCCTTGCAGGGACAGATACGCAGTATTTT
CDR3aa: CASSPLAGTDTQYF

d_gene: TRBD1
v_gene: TRBV5-1
j_gene: TRBJ1-5
abundance: NA
CDR3nt: TGCGCCAGCAGCTTGGGGCAGGGGGATCAGCCCCAGCATTTT
CDR3aa: CASSLGQGDQPQHF

d_gene: TRBD2
v_gene: TRBV18
j_gene: TRBJ2-7
abundance: few
CDR3nt: TGTGCCAGCTCACCACCAATGGAATGGCGGGAGGGATACTACGAGCAGTACTTC
CDR3aa: CASSPPMEWREGYYEQYF

d_gene: NA
v_gene: TRBV5-1
j_gene: TRBJ1-1
abundance: NA
CDR3nt: TGCGCCAGCAGCCAATTCCAGGGTGACACTGAAGCTTTCTTT
CDR3aa: CASSQFQGDTEAFF

d_gene: NA
v_gene: TRBV7-8
j_gene: TRBJ2-7
abundance: NA
CDR3nt: TGTGCCAGCAGCTCTACCCCATCCGAACAGGGCTACGAGCAGTACTTC
CDR3aa: CASSSTPSEQGYEQYF

d_gene: NA
v_gene: TRBV21-1
j_gene: TRBJ1-5
abundance: NA
CDR3nt: TGTGCCTCCAGAGGGCGGACTTTTTATAGCAATCAGCCCCAGCATTTT
CDR3aa: CASRGRTFYSNQPQHF

d_gene: NA
v_gene: TRBV5-5
j_gene: TRBJ2-7
abundance: NA
CDR3nt: TGTGCCAGCAGCTTCATCAGGGACGAGCAGTACTTC
CDR3aa: CASSFIRDEQYF

d_gene: TRBD1
v_gene: TRBV10-3
j_gene: TRBJ1-6
abundance: NA
CDR3nt: TGTGCCATCAGTGAGAGGGGGGCAGGGGGCGGTGTGAATTCACCCCTCCACTTT
CDR3aa: CAISERGAGGGVNSPLHF

d_gene: TRBD1
v_gene: TRBV2
j_gene: TRBJ2-7
abundance: NA
CDR3nt: TGTGCCAGCAGTTTTCCGGCAGGGGGCTTTTCCTACGAGCAGTACTTC
CDR3aa: CASSFPAGGFSYEQYF

d_gene: TRBD1
v_gene: TRBV7-6
j_gene: TRBJ2-5
abundance: NA
CDR3nt: TGTGCCAGCAGCTTGGGACAGGGGGCAAGTGGTCAGACCCAGTACTTC
CDR3aa: CASSLGQGASGQTQYF

d_gene: NA
v_gene: TRBV7-9
j_gene: TRBJ1-6
abundance: NA
CDR3nt: TGTGCCAGCAGCCCCTCCACGGGGTATAATTCACCCCTCCACTTT
CDR3aa: CASSPSTGYNSPLHF

d_gene: NA
v_gene: TRBV30
j_gene: TRBJ2-2
abundance: NA
CDR3nt: TGTGCCTGGAACGTTGGAGGAACCGGGGAGCTGTTTTTT
CDR3aa: CAWNVGGTGELFF

d_gene: NA
v_gene: TRBV15
j_gene: TRBJ2-2
abundance: NA
CDR3nt: TGTGCCACCAGCATACTCAGGGGGGCCGGGGAGCTGTTTTTT
CDR3aa: CATSILRGAGELFF

d_gene: NA
v_gene: TRBV5-4
j_gene: TRBJ2-5
abundance: NA
CDR3nt: TGTGCCAGCAGCTTGGGGGGCAGCCAAGAGACCCAGTACTTC
CDR3aa: CASSLGGSQETQYF

d_gene: NA
v_gene: TRBV6-6
j_gene: TRBJ1-6
abundance: NA
CDR3nt: TGTGCCAGCAGTTACTCGAGTCAATATAATTCACCCCTCCACTTT
CDR3aa: CASSYSSQYNSPLHF

d_gene: NA
v_gene: TRBV9
j_gene: TRBJ2-2
abundance: NA
CDR3nt: TGTGCCAGCAGCTACAACAGCGGCACCGGGGAGCTGTTTTTT
CDR3aa: CASSYNSGTGELFF

d_gene: NA
v_gene: TRBV27
j_gene: TRBJ2-1
abundance: NA
CDR3nt: TGTGCCAGCTCTCGGGGAGACTCCTACAATGAGCAGTTCTTC
CDR3aa: CASSRGDSYNEQFF

d_gene: NA
v_gene: TRBV19
j_gene: TRBJ2-7
abundance: once
CDR3nt: TGTGCCAGTAGTATCGGCAGGTTATCGAGCTCCTACGAGCAGTACTTC
CDR3aa: CASSIGRLSSSYEQYF

d_gene: NA
v_gene: TRBV24-1
j_gene: TRBJ2-1
abundance: few
CDR3nt: TGTGCCACCAGTGATCAGGACAGACCGCAGTTCTTC
CDR3aa: CATSDQDRPQFF

d_gene: NA
v_gene: TRBV15
j_gene: TRBJ1-3
abundance: few
CDR3nt: TGTGCCACCAGCACCCCAGCCGGGGGGGTCTCTGGAAACACCATATATTTT
CDR3aa: CATSTPAGGVSGNTIYF

d_gene: NA
v_gene: TRBV2
j_gene: TRBJ2-7
abundance: few
CDR3nt: TGTGCCAGCAGTGGAGAGTCCGAGCAGTACTTC
CDR3aa: CASSGESEQYF